The 21 T cell receptor beta chains reported below all come from one sample, sequenced in a study of cytotoxic CD8 clonotypes in ibrutinib-treated CLL. The protocol was immunoSEQ multiplex PCR, while the TCRdb copy is restricted to in-frame clones and leaves out a portion. The sample shows approximately 280,000 clones, roughly four fifths of them seen only once. The sample here was PBMCs, taken at disease progression, from a patient treated with ibrutinib. The receptor set was obtained from a human donor with chronic lymphocytic leukemia.

This chain connects TRBV4-2 to TRBJ1-1; 8 positions agree with TRBD1. CDR1 and CDR2 from the germline V gene are LGHNA and YNFKEQ. CDR3 length: 14 residues. The V and J ends lost 3 bases and 9 bases, in that order; junction bases with no gene match: 9. The CDR3 sequence: CASSHNDRGNKAFF. The CDR3 DNA reads as TGTGCCAGCAGCCACAACGACAGGGGAAATAAAGCTTTCTTT.

The chain employs TRBV6-5 and TRBJ2-1; no reliable D call. V gave up 2 bases and J gave up 6 bases, with 17 bases separating them. The CDR3 contains 16 residues. Germline loops: CDR1 MNHEY, CDR2 SVGAGI. The CDR3 sequence: CASSYHLGPSPNEQFF. The CDR3 DNA sequence: TGTGCCAGCAGTTACCACCTCGGGCCCAGCCCCAATGAGCAGTTCTTC.

The chain employs TRBV19 and TRBJ2-2, with D hard to call. The CDR3 contains 11 residues. Germline V gene data show CDR1 as LNHDA and CDR2 as SQIVND (reference sequence). Trimming stripped 5 bases from V and 5 bases from J, with 3 bases between. The CDR3 region is CASSSTGELFF. CDR3 in DNA: TGTGCCAGTAGTTCAACCGGGGAGCTGTTTTTT.

The chain carries TRBV7-8 and TRBJ1-2; D remains ambiguous. V shed 2 bases and J shed 4 bases, with 11 bases lying between them. This CDR3 contains 14 residues. CDR1 SGHVS and CDR2 FQNEAQ come from the germline V gene. The CDR3 loop reads CASSLSWGGYGYTF. DNA for the CDR3: TGTGCCAGCAGCTTAAGTTGGGGTGGCTATGGCTACACCTTC.

V and J are TRBV2 and TRBJ1-6, with 7 bases that match TRBD1. Germline V gene sequence: CDR1 SNHLY, CDR2 FYNNEI. The J segment lost 1 base and the V segment lost 7 bases, leaving 10 bases of the junction unmatched. The CDR3 covers 17 residues. The DNA of the CDR3 is TGTGCCAGCACCTCACTCAGGGGGGGATCCTATAATTCACCCCTCCACTTT. It yields the protein CASTSLRGGSYNSPLHF.

The V and J genes are TRBV6-5 and TRBJ1-2; TRBD1 matches at 10 bases. CDR1 is MNHEY, CDR2 SVGAGI, per germline. The CDR3 sequence is 15 residues long. The ends lost 7 bases at V and 7 bases at J; junction bases unmatched: 12. This chain's CDR3 is CASIRTGGVKGGYTF. The CDR3 DNA follows: TGTGCCAGCATCAGGACAGGGGGAGTCAAGGGTGGCTACACCTTC.

The CDR3 protein is CASSLRVGQGLQTQYF. In DNA, the CDR3 is TGTGCCAGCAGTTTAAGGGTTGGACAGGGACTACAGACCCAGTACTTC. The chain combines TRBV27 with TRBJ2-5; weak D call: TRBD1 (8 bases). CDR3 length: 16 amino acids. Trimming left V 2 bases short and J 6 bases short, with 19 bases between. CDR1 and CDR2 from the germline V gene are MNHEY and SMNVEV (reference sequence).

This rearrangement joins TRBV7-2 to TRBJ2-1, with 7 bases that match TRBD2. Germline CDR1 is SGHTA and CDR2 is FQGNSA. The CDR3 loop spans 15 amino acids. V was clipped by 6 bases and J by 4 bases; unmatched bases: 9. Here the CDR3 reads CASRASGIWYNEQFF. For the CDR3, the DNA is TGTGCCAGCAGGGCTAGCGGTATCTGGTACAATGAGCAGTTCTTC.

V gene TRBV27 combines with J gene TRBJ2-7, with 9 bases identical to TRBD2. From germline, CDR1 is MNHEY and CDR2 SMNVEV (reference sequence). V gave up 3 bases and J gave up 7 bases; unmatched junction bases: 7. CDR3 size: 14 residues. CDR3 amino acids: CASSLREGHWEQYF. The CDR3 DNA reads as TGTGCCAGCAGTTTGCGGGAGGGGCACTGGGAGCAGTACTTC.

V gene TRBV6-6 combines with J gene TRBJ1-1, with a weak D call TRBD1 (5 bases). The CDR3 is 15 residues long. Germline V gives CDR1 MNHNY, CDR2 SVGAGI (reference sequence). With 5 bases removed from V and 0 bases from J, the gap between germline ends came to 13 bases. The CDR3 protein is CASSQQERMNTEAFF. CDR3 DNA sequence: TGTGCCAGCAGTCAACAGGAAAGAATGAACACTGAAGCTTTCTTT.

J is TRBJ1-6 and V is TRBV2; the D gene is possibly TRBD1 (5 bases). The CDR3 covers 17 residues. The V and J ends lost 2 bases and 7 bases respectively, with 18 bases between them. Germline CDR1 is SNHLY and CDR2 is FYNNEI. The DNA for the CDR3 is TGTGCCAGCAGTGAAACCTGGGGAGGGGCACTAAATTCACCCCTCCACTTT. It yields the protein CASSETWGGALNSPLHF.

V and J are TRBV25-1 and TRBJ2-3, with D uncertain. CDR1 is MGHDK and CDR2 is SYGVNS in the germline V gene. The ends were cut back, 1 base at V and 2 bases at J, with 13 bases in the middle. This CDR3 is built from 16 residues. CDR3 DNA: TGTGCCAGCAGTGAATCCAAGGGCCGTTACACAGATACGCAGTATTTT. Translated, it gives CASSESKGRYTDTQYF.

The chain uses TRBV6-6 and TRBJ2-4; D is possibly TRBD2 (5 bases). The CDR3 runs 16 residues. The germline gives CDR1 MNHNY, CDR2 SVGAGI (reference sequence). V shed 6 bases and J shed 0 bases, with 15 bases lying between them. CDR3 protein: CASRHLLAGAKNIQYF. CDR3 sequence (DNA): TGTGCCAGCAGACACCTTTTGGCGGGAGCCAAAAACATTCAGTACTTC.

The chain uses TRBV28 and TRBJ1-1; a weak D match, TRBD1 (5 bases). Germline CDR1 is MDHEN and CDR2 is SYDVKM. Trimming shortened V by 3 bases and J by 0 bases, and 14 bases separated the two germline ends. The CDR3 is 16 amino acids. CDR3 sequence: CASSFDSTTMNTEAFF. CDR3 nucleotide sequence: TGTGCCAGCAGTTTTGACAGCACCACCATGAACACTGAAGCTTTCTTT.

The J gene is TRBJ1-1, the V gene TRBV5-1; possible D gene TRBD1, 6 bases. Per germline, CDR1 SGHRS and CDR2 YFSETQ. V shed 3 bases and J shed 1 base, with 19 bases lying between them. The CDR3 has 17 amino acids. The CDR3 region is CASSSDKTGLWNTEAFF. In DNA form, the CDR3 reads TGCGCCAGCAGCTCGGACAAGACAGGCCTATGGAACACTGAAGCTTTCTTT. The full variable domain, rest sourced from reference TRBV5-1 and TRBJ1-1, is KAGVTQTPRYLIKTRGQQVTLSCSPISGHRSVSWYQQTPGQGLQFLFEYFSETQRNKGNFPGRFSGRQFSNSRSEMNVSTLELGDSALYLCASSSDKTGLWNTEAFFGQGTRLTVV.

The rearrangement links TRBV5-5 to TRBJ2-5; no clear D gene. Per germline, CDR1 SGHKS and CDR2 YYEKEE (reference sequence). The CDR3 has 13 residues. V lost 3 bases, J lost 0 bases, and 6 bases lay in between. In DNA form, the CDR3 reads TGTGCCAGCAGCTATCGGAACCAAGAGACCCAGTACTTC. Protein sequence: CASSYRNQETQYF.

Points on this clone: Sequence at one end of the junction differs from germline and may be a read error. The chain joins TRBV7-6 to TRBJ2-5; 12 bases are shared with TRBD2. Per the germline V gene, CDR1 is SGHVS and CDR2 is FNYEAQ. This CDR3 comprises 14 residues. The CDR3 region is CASSLAGGEETQYF. In DNA form, the CDR3 reads TGTGCCAGCAGCCTAGCGGGAGGGGAAGAGACCCAGTACTTC.

CDR3 protein: CASTSGIEAFF. Here the CDR3 DNA reads TGTGCCAGCACATCAGGGATTGAAGCTTTCTTT. V is TRBV11-2 and J is TRBJ1-1; perhaps TRBD1 as D (5 bases). Germline CDR1 and CDR2: SGHAT and FQNNGV. V was clipped by 7 bases and J by 7 bases, with 10 bases between them. This CDR3 has 11 residues. The whole variable domain, filled in from reference TRBV11-2 and TRBJ1-1, reads EAGVAQSPRYKIIEKRQSVAFWCNPISGHATLYWYQQILGQGPKLLIQFQNNGVVDDSQLPKDRFSAERLKGVDSTLKIQPAKLEDSAVYLCASTSGIEAFFGQGTRLTVV.

The V call is TRBV5-5, the J call TRBJ2-7; possibly TRBD1 for D (6 bases). Germline CDR1 is SGHKS and CDR2 is YYEKEE (reference sequence). The CDR3 contains 14 residues. V was clipped by 5 bases and J by 0 bases, with 12 bases between them. The CDR3 DNA reads TGTGCCAGCAGTCGTAGGACAGTCTCCTACGAGCAGTACTTC. Translation: CASSRRTVSYEQYF. Full variable domain (outside the CDR3, taken from reference TRBV5-5 and TRBJ2-7): DAGVTQSPTHLIKTRGQQVTLRCSPISGHKSVSWYQQVLGQGPQFIFQYYEKEERGRGNFPDRFSARQFPNYSSELNVNALLLGDSALYLCASSRRTVSYEQYFGPGTRLTVT.

This rearrangement joins TRBV5-1 to TRBJ2-3, with TRBD1 matching 10 bases. The CDR3 consists of 20 residues. The trim removed 4 bases at V and 1 base at J, leaving 18 bases unmatched. CDR1 SGHRS and CDR2 YFSETQ come from the germline V gene. The CDR3: CASSTRDRGVGKGGTDTQYF. The CDR3 region has the DNA TGCGCCAGCAGCACCCGGGACAGGGGTGTGGGTAAGGGTGGCACAGATACGCAGTATTTT. Complete variable domain (other parts from reference TRBV5-1 and TRBJ2-3): KAGVTQTPRYLIKTRGQQVTLSCSPISGHRSVSWYQQTPGQGLQFLFEYFSETQRNKGNFPGRFSGRQFSNSRSEMNVSTLELGDSALYLCASSTRDRGVGKGGTDTQYFGPGTRLTVL.

The rearrangement joins TRBV25-1 to TRBJ1-1, with D possibly being TRBD1 (6 bases). The V and J ends lost 6 bases and 4 bases respectively, with 12 bases between them. CDR1 is MGHDK and CDR2 is SYGVNS in the germline V gene. CDR3 length equals 13 residues. The CDR3 spells CASRQGLGTEAFF. CDR3 nucleotide sequence: TGTGCCAGCAGACAGGGTCTGGGCACTGAAGCTTTCTTT.